The sequence of this TCR beta chain was determined in a study of blood T cells in healthy people across ages. Per the germline V gene, CDR1 is SNHLY and CDR2 is FYNNEI. The CDR3 is 16 residues long. V gave up 0 bases and J gave up 4 bases, with 14 bases separating them. PCR was performed a second time for roughly 7 to 11 cycles using a sample-barcoded 5' primer and a J-beta primer mix. TCRdb re-called the 5' RACE reads with MiXCR, one entry per CDR3 protein. Here the sample spans more than 600,000 distinct CDR3 sequences, 20% to 25% being singletons. The same data also went into a second study, on T cells of mothers and their children. From that paper: The sample comes from eight to ten healthy Caucasian donors: mothers and children. Mothers gave over 10 million TCR beta CDR3 reads each, and children several million each. Related mother and child pairs showed slightly greater overlap (not significant) than unrelated pairs did.

The clonotype originates from a boy aged 5-17 years in good health. The rearrangement links TRBV2 to TRBJ2-3; D might be TRBD2 (5 bases). Material for sequencing was blood. The DNA for the CDR3 is TGTGCCAGCAGTGAAGCGACTCTTACGGGGTCAGATACGCAGTATTTT. Translated, it gives CASSEATLTGSDTQYF.